This T cell receptor beta chain was profiled in a study of T cell clonality in common variable immunodeficiency. General study points: CVID subjects shared fewer TCRbeta clones than healthy controls did. Authors noted CVID clonality's cause needs subpopulation repertoire sequencing.

This clone came up many times. Its cognate antigen is unknown. Sequencing ends 3 residues short of the CDR3 end; the germline J gene provides the rest. Germline V gives CDR1 SGHVS, CDR2 FQNEAQ. The V gene lost 5 bases and the J gene lost 4 bases, with 17 bases spanning the gap. CDR3 size: 15 residues. Clones were read by immunoSEQ multiplex PCR, and TCRdb kept only the in-frame ones, dropping some. The specimen gives 40,000 to 50,000 clones without singletons; the ten biggest hold about 6%. This clonotype originated in a person aged 18 to 69 in good health. Material for sequencing was peripheral blood mononuclear cells. The chain is built from TRBV7-8 and TRBJ1-1, with D possibly matching TRBD1 (5 bases). CDR3: CASSPAGGMGTEAFF. Incomplete CDR3 DNA: TGTGCCAGCAGCCCCGCGGGGGGAATGGGCACTGAA. Variable domain in full (rest from reference TRBV7-8 and TRBJ1-1): GAGVSQSPRYKVAKRGQDVALRCDPISGHVSLFWYQQALGQGPEFLTYFQNEAQLDKSGLPSDRFFAERPEGSVSTLKIQRTQQEDSAVYLCASSPAGGMGTEAFFGQGTRLTVV.